This T cell receptor beta chain came from a study of human T cells and chemical hapten exposure. Findings and limits, study-wide: Those TCRs sitting above 1 in 1000 frequency stayed the same with DPC sensitization. Expanded TCR sets contained significantly more large CDR3 similarity clusters than controls. Alopecia affecting every donor means their immune response may not match healthy people's.

To note about this clonotype: Its antigen is not identified.

Indicated time point: patch test 3, about 24 weeks after DPC sensitization. Treatment noted: therapeutic diphenylcyclopropenone sensitization with weekly scalp DPC. Germline lookup yields CDR1 MNHEY and CDR2 SVGAGI. CDR3 length equals 16 residues. The ends were cut back, 2 bases at V and 4 bases at J, with 17 bases in the middle. Within the library, unique molecular identifiers were attached to each individual cDNA molecule. One entry per CDR3 protein results from TCRdb running MiXCR on the RACE reads. The sample holds 97,000 or so distinct CDR3 sequences, 27% seen once. The chain is built from TRBV6-5 and TRBJ1-1; possible D gene TRBD1, 5 bases. The source of this sequence is a man aged 35 to 55 with alopecia areata. Some clones in this sample may be carry-over from other donors' samples. Source: whole blood, taken in connection with sensitization to the hapten diphenylcyclopropenone (DPC). As DNA, the CDR3 is TGTGCCAGCAGTTACATGGGCAGAGGACATTTCACTGAAGCTTTCTTT. Translating gives CASSYMGRGHFTEAFF.